This is a list of T cell receptor beta chains from one sample in a study of OX40 agonist ivuxolimab in advanced cancers. Profiling relied on immunoSEQ multiplex PCR, and the TCRdb table lists in-frame clones only, not all of them. The profile covers over 50,000 clones, with approximately 89% appearing a single time and over 15% taken by the ten largest. The sample here was CD4+ or CD8+ T cells sorted from blood, taken in a trial of the OX40 agonist ivuxolimab. The receptors derive from an adult with an advanced solid tumor such as melanoma, head and neck, liver or kidney cancer. Each CDR3 is given with its conserved first and last residue. D genes are given only for firm matches. A row's size may be missing; if present it is once, few, many or a size class.

clone_size: -; v_call: TRBV6-5; j_call: TRBJ1-2; d_call: -; cdr3_aa: CASSYSEGPNGYTF; cdr3_nt: TGTGCCAGCAGTTACTCGGAGGGCCCAAATGGCTACACCTTC
clone_size: -; v_call: TRBV7-9; j_call: TRBJ2-1; d_call: -; cdr3_aa: CASSSGLIEQFF; cdr3_nt: TGTGCCAGCAGCTCCGGACTGATTGAGCAGTTCTTC
clone_size: -; v_call: TRBV27; j_call: TRBJ1-2; d_call: TRBD1; cdr3_aa: CASSSQGQGSYGYTF; cdr3_nt: TGTGCCAGCAGTTCTCAGGGACAGGGAAGTTATGGCTACACCTTC
clone_size: -; v_call: TRBV5-6; j_call: TRBJ2-7; d_call: -; cdr3_aa: CASSSGLSLREQYF; cdr3_nt: TGTGCCAGCAGCTCGGGACTGTCGCTACGAGAGCAGTACTTC
clone_size: -; v_call: TRBV7-8; j_call: TRBJ2-7; d_call: -; cdr3_aa: CASSLAVTYEQYF; cdr3_nt: TGTGCCAGCAGCTTAGCGGTGACCTACGAGCAGTACTTC
clone_size: -; v_call: TRBV4-2; j_call: TRBJ2-1; d_call: TRBD2; cdr3_aa: CASSQASGSSDEQFF; cdr3_nt: TGTGCCAGCAGCCAAGCAAGCGGGAGCTCCGATGAGCAGTTCTTC
clone_size: -; v_call: TRBV2; j_call: TRBJ1-5; d_call: TRBD1; cdr3_aa: CASRDGQGWQPQHF; cdr3_nt: TGTGCCAGCAGGGACGGACAGGGCTGGCAGCCCCAGCATTTT
clone_size: -; v_call: TRBV6-1; j_call: TRBJ2-5; d_call: TRBD2; cdr3_aa: CASSESVAGDETQYF; cdr3_nt: TGTGCCAGCAGTGAATCGGTAGCGGGAGACGAGACCCAGTACTTC
clone_size: -; v_call: TRBV9; j_call: TRBJ2-3; d_call: TRBD2; cdr3_aa: CASSPGLAGVTDTQYF; cdr3_nt: TGTGCCAGCAGCCCCGGACTAGCGGGGGTCACAGATACGCAGTATTTT
clone_size: -; v_call: TRBV4-2; j_call: TRBJ2-7; d_call: -; cdr3_aa: CASSQGAPGLSYEQYF; cdr3_nt: TGTGCCAGCAGCCAAGGGGCCCCAGGACTCTCCTACGAGCAGTACTTC
clone_size: -; v_call: TRBV6-5; j_call: TRBJ2-1; d_call: TRBD2; cdr3_aa: CASSFGTSGKNEQFF; cdr3_nt: TGTGCCAGCAGTTTCGGGACTAGCGGGAAGAATGAGCAGTTCTTC
clone_size: once; v_call: TRBV6-5; j_call: TRBJ1-1; d_call: -; cdr3_aa: CASSYSKREGAFF; cdr3_nt: TGTGCCAGCAGTTACTCGAAAAGGGAGGGAGCTTTCTTT
clone_size: -; v_call: TRBV27; j_call: TRBJ2-1; d_call: TRBD2; cdr3_aa: CASSSSGGIYNEQFF; cdr3_nt: TGTGCCAGCAGTTCCTCCGGGGGGATTTACAATGAGCAGTTCTTC
clone_size: -; v_call: TRBV7-9; j_call: TRBJ2-3; d_call: -; cdr3_aa: CASKGSAGITDTQYF; cdr3_nt: TGTGCCAGCAAGGGGTCGGCGGGAATCACAGATACGCAGTATTTT